The 18 T cell receptor beta chains below all came from one sample that was sequenced in a study of T cells in Graves' hyperthyroidism and ophthalmopathy. RNA transcripts served as the template for amplifying TCR beta CDR3 regions. A set of HTBI primers served as the primers for a first-round RT-PCR of the TCR CDR3. TCRdb independently ran MiXCR on the multiplex PCR reads; one entry per CDR3 protein. The table shows a few hundred thousand distinct CDR3 sequences, with about 15% occurring only once. The sequencing input was blood. The receptors derive from a woman aged 18-30 years with Graves' hyperthyroidism that later progressed to Graves' ophthalmopathy.

This clonotype was observed many times. The chain recombines TRBV12-3 or TRBV12-4 with TRBJ2-1; D is perhaps TRBD1 or TRBD2 (6 bases each). The length of the CDR3 is 16 residues. The V and J ends lost 3 bases and 7 bases respectively, with 19 bases between them. The DNA of the CDR3 is TGTGCCAGCAGTTTCCTCGGGGGCACCCTGCTGAATGAGCAGTTCTTC. Protein product: CASSFLGGTLLNEQFF.

This clonotype was observed at least ten times. The chain has TRBV5-1 and TRBJ2-1, with D possibly TRBD2 on 6 matching bases. Germline assignment: CDR1 SGHRS and CDR2 YFSETQ. CDR3 size: 15 residues. Between the trimmed V and J ends, which lost 5 bases and 12 bases, there was a span of 24 bases. CDR3 coding DNA: TGCGCCAGCAGGACGGAGGATGGCGGGAATTGGGCGCAGTTCTTC. It encodes CASRTEDGGNWAQFF.

The chain is built from TRBV20-1 and TRBJ2-1, with a weak D call TRBD1 (7 bases). Germline-derived CDR1 and CDR2 are DFQATT and SNEGSKA (reference sequence). The V end lost 0 bases, the J end lost 7 bases, and 13 bases lay between the germline ends. This CDR3 comprises 14 residues. In DNA form, the CDR3 reads TGCAGTGCTAGAGAGACAGGGAGGTTGAATGAGCAGTTCTTC. Residues: CSARETGRLNEQFF.

This clonotype was seen a handful of times. The chain links TRBV7-9 to TRBJ2-7; 11 bases line up with TRBD2. The V segment lost 2 bases and the J segment 1 base; nucleotides outside the gene matches: 10. Germline V gives CDR1 SEHNR, CDR2 FQNEAQ (reference sequence). The CDR3 sequence is 18 residues long. CDR3 nucleotides: TGTGCCAGCAGCTTACCGGACTGGACTAGCGGGCCTTCCTACGAGCAGTACTTC. It specifies CASSLPDWTSGPSYEQYF.

This clonotype was recorded at least ten times. The gene calls are TRBV27 and TRBJ2-7, with D perhaps TRBD1 (6 bases). Trimming left V 5 bases short and J 1 base short, with 15 bases between. From germline, CDR1 is MNHEY and CDR2 SMNVEV (reference sequence). The CDR3 consists of 15 residues. The CDR3: CASSVQQGQSYEQYF. For the CDR3, the DNA is TGTGCCAGCAGTGTTCAACAGGGTCAGTCCTACGAGCAGTACTTC.

The sample holds a few counts of this clonotype. The chain couples TRBV20-1 to TRBJ2-2, with no clear D. The CDR3 totals 13 residues. Germline V gene lookup returns CDR1 DFQATT and CDR2 SNEGSKA (reference sequence). V lost 5 bases and J lost 4, with 11 bases in between. The CDR3 DNA sequence: TGCAGTGCTCCTCGGGCCCTCACCGGGGAGCTGTTTTTT. Translation gives CSAPRALTGELFF.

This clonotype was observed a few times. CDR3 nucleotide sequence: TGCAGCGTTGAATCCGGGACTAGAGCAGATACGCAGTATTTT. Amino acids: CSVESGTRADTQYF. The V call is TRBV29-1, the J call TRBJ2-3, with 8 bases that match TRBD2. The CDR3 runs 14 residues. The germline V gene encodes CDR1 SQVTM and CDR2 ANQGSEA. Trimming removed 2 bases from V and 4 bases from J; junction bases left unmatched: 5.

In its sample, this clonotype was seen many times. The chain uses TRBV12-3 or TRBV12-4 and TRBJ2-1; TRBD2 agrees at 8 bases. There are 12 residues in the CDR3. The J segment lost 10 bases and the V segment lost 6 bases, leaving 5 bases of the junction unmatched. The CDR3 region has the DNA TGTGCCAGCAGATCGGGACTAGAGGAGCAGTTCTTC. This gives the protein CASRSGLEEQFF.

There are a few counts of this clonotype. This may come from a read error, since a much larger clone is one base off. V usage is TRBV2 and J usage is TRBJ2-2; D might be TRBD1 (6 bases). Germline V gene sequence: CDR1 SNHLY, CDR2 FYNNEI. The CDR3 consists of 14 residues. The CDR3 is CAGSGTGPSGELFF. The CDR3, as DNA: TGTGCCGGCAGTGGAACAGGGCCCTCTGGGGAACTGTTTTTT.

Worth noting for this clonotype: A much larger clonotype is one base distant, so this may be a read error. The chain is built from TRBV28 and TRBJ1-1; unclear D gene. The CDR3 runs 15 residues. Trimming left V 3 bases short and J 0 bases short, with 11 bases between. Germline assignment: CDR1 MDHEN and CDR2 SYDVKM. CDR3 DNA: TGTGCCAGCAGTTTGGGAGAGGCCATGAACACTGAAGCTTTCTTT. This sequence encodes CASSLGEAMNTEAFF.

This chain uses TRBV12-3 or TRBV12-4 with TRBJ2-5, with D maybe TRBD2 (6 bases). With 10 bases removed from V and 3 bases from J, the gap between germline ends came to 15 bases. CDR3 size: 13 residues. The CDR3 sequence is CATSLTGEETQYF. As DNA, the CDR3 is TGTGCCACCTCTCTAACGGGGGAAGAGACCCAGTACTTC.

This clonotype was seen repeatedly, ten times or more. This chain connects TRBV7-9 to TRBJ2-5, with a tentative D call TRBD1 (6 bases). This CDR3 is 15 amino acids long. V lost 3 bases and J lost 2, with 13 bases in between. Germline V gene data show CDR1 as SEHNR and CDR2 as FQNEAQ (reference sequence). The CDR3 reads CASSFFPTGQETQYF. DNA for the CDR3: TGTGCCAGCAGCTTCTTCCCGACAGGACAAGAGACCCAGTACTTC.

This clonotype was counted many times. J is TRBJ2-3 and V is TRBV28; maybe TRBD2 (6 bases). Germline lookup yields CDR1 MDHEN and CDR2 SYDVKM. The CDR3 is 16 amino acids. The V end was cut by 4 bases, the J end by 5 bases, with 19 bases between. CDR3 loop: CASSSPPRGKLDTQYF. CDR3 DNA sequence: TGTGCCAGCAGTTCCCCTCCGCGGGGAAAATTAGATACGCAGTATTTT. The variable domain in full, with the rest retrieved from reference TRBV28 and TRBJ2-3, is DVKVTQSSRYLVKRTGEKVFLECVQDMDHENMFWYRQDPGLGLRLIYFSYDVKMKEKGDIPEGYSVSREKKERFSLILESASTNQTSMYLCASSSPPRGKLDTQYFGPGTRLTVL.

This clonotype appeared many times. In DNA, the CDR3 is TGTGCCATCAGTGATAAGGTTGAAGCTTTCTTT. This sequence encodes CAISDKVEAFF. The rearrangement uses TRBV10-3 and TRBJ1-1, with no clear D. Trimming cost V 3 bases and J 7 bases, with 6 bases left between them. Germline V gene lookup returns CDR1 ENHRY and CDR2 SYGVKD. This CDR3 is 11 amino acids long.

This clonotype was seen a handful of times. CDR3 bases: TGTGCCAGCAGCTTAATAGGGACTAGCGGGGGCTACAATGAGCAGTTCTTC. This sequence encodes CASSLIGTSGGYNEQFF. V gene TRBV11-2 combines with J gene TRBJ2-1; TRBD2 agrees at 14 bases. Per germline, CDR1 SGHAT and CDR2 FQNNGV. CDR3 length equals 17 residues. Unmatched junction bases numbered 3, after V lost 2 bases and J lost 3 bases.

The sample holds a few counts of this clonotype. J is TRBJ1-5 and V is TRBV4-1; D is unresolved. This CDR3 comprises 15 residues. V lost 1 base, J lost 2 bases, and 9 bases lay in between. Germline V gene sequence: CDR1 MGHRA, CDR2 YSYEKL. The CDR3 nucleotides are TGCGCCAGCAGCCAAGGGGAGGAGGGCAATCAGCCCCAGCATTTT. Protein: CASSQGEEGNQPQHF.

Ten or more counts support this clonotype. This chain connects TRBV7-8 to TRBJ2-7; perhaps D is TRBD1 or TRBD2 (6 bases each). Looked up from germline, CDR1 is SGHVS and CDR2 is FQNEAQ. V was shortened by 1 base and J by 2 bases, with 12 bases between the two germline ends. This CDR3 region has 15 residues. The CDR3 protein is CASSLGLGGPYEQYF. The CDR3, as DNA: TGTGCCAGCAGCTTAGGGTTGGGGGGCCCCTACGAGCAGTACTTC.

This clonotype turned up a few times. The genes are TRBV27 and TRBJ2-3; 7 positions agree with TRBD2. The J segment lost 0 bases and the V segment lost 10 bases, leaving 4 bases of the junction unmatched. The CDR3 covers 13 residues. Germline CDR1 MNHEY, CDR2 SMNVEV (reference sequence). The CDR3 protein is CATSGTSTDTQYF. CDR3 DNA sequence: TGTGCCACCAGCGGGACTAGCACAGATACGCAGTATTTT.